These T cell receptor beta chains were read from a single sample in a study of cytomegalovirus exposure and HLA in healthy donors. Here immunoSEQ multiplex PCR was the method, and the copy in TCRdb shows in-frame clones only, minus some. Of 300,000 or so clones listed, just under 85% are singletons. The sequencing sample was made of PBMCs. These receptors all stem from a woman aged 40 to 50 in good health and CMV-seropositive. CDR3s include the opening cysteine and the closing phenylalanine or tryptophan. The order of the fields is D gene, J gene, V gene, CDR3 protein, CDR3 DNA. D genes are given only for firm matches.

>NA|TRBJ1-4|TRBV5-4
CASSLWRGRGEKLFF
TGTGCCAGCAGCTTGTGGCGGGGTAGGGGTGAAAAACTGTTTTTT
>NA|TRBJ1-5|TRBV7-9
CASSSEGNYQPQHF
TGTGCCAGCAGCTCGGAGGGCAATTATCAGCCCCAGCATTTT
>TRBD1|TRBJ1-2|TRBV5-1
CASSFEGQLYGYTF
TGCGCCAGCAGCTTTGAGGGACAGCTCTATGGCTACACCTTC
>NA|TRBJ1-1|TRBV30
CAWSKAGGTEAFF
TGTGCCTGGAGTAAAGCGGGTGGCACTGAAGCTTTCTTT
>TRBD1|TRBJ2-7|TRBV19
CASSIGQGNSYEQYF
TGTGCCAGTAGTATCGGACAGGGGAACTCCTACGAGCAGTACTTC
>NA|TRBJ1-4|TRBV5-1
CASSLGQLSTNEKLFF
TGCGCCAGCAGCTTAGGACAGCTGTCAACTAATGAAAAACTGTTTTTT
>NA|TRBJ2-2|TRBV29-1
CSVETENTGELFF
TGCAGCGTTGAGACAGAGAACACCGGGGAGCTGTTTTTT
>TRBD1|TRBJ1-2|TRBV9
CASSPLGQGWSGYTF
TGTGCCAGCAGCCCCCTCGGACAGGGGTGGAGTGGCTACACCTTC
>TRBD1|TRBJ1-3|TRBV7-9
CASSVGQGANSGNTIYF
TGTGCCAGCAGCGTCGGACAGGGGGCGAACTCTGGAAACACCATATATTTT
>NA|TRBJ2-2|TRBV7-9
CASSPSGELFF
TGTGCCAGCAGCCCCTCCGGGGAGCTGTTTTTT
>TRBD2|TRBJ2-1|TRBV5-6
CASSSTSGRYYEQFF
TGTGCCAGCAGCTCGACTAGCGGGAGATATTATGAGCAGTTCTTC
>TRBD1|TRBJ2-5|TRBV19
CASSTSGQGQETQYF
TGTGCCAGTAGTACGTCGGGACAGGGCCAAGAGACCCAGTACTTC
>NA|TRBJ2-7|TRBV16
CASSLSKAGEQYF
TGTGCCAGCAGCCTCTCAAAGGCGGGGGAGCAGTACTTC
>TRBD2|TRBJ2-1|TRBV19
CASSRLAPVNEQFF
TGTGCCAGTAGTCGACTAGCCCCCGTCAATGAGCAGTTCTTC
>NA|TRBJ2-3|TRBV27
CASSLSSSTDTQYF
TGTGCCAGCAGTTTATCCTCTAGCACAGATACGCAGTATTTT
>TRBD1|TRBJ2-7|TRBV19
CASSPGNRGLYEQYF
TGTGCCAGTAGTCCTGGGAACAGGGGCCTCTACGAGCAGTACTTC
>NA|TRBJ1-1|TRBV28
CASSPLARASEAFF
TGTGCCAGCAGCCCCCTGGCGCGAGCGAGTGAAGCTTTCTTT